Following are 23 T cell receptor beta chains from one sample sequenced in a study of blood T cell repertoires in COVID-19. The repertoire was sequenced with immunoSEQ multiplex PCR; TCRdb's copy has only in-frame clones and lacks some. In the table there are roughly 170,000 clones, 80% to 90% of which are singletons. The sample consisted of peripheral blood. The source of these receptors is a man aged 35-49 years who had recovered from COVID-19.

The rearrangement joins TRBV7-2 to TRBJ2-7, with TRBD2 as a possible D gene (6 bases). The CDR3 runs to 14 residues. Germline-derived CDR1 and CDR2 are SGHTA and FQGNSA. V was trimmed by 4 bases and J by 0 bases, leaving 10 bases between them. In nucleotides, the CDR3 is TGTGCCAGCAGCTCGGCTAGCGACTCCTACGAGCAGTACTTC. Translated: CASSSASDSYEQYF.

The rearrangement uses TRBV7-2 and TRBJ2-3; possible D gene TRBD2, 5 bases. The V end was cut by 6 bases, the J end by 6 bases, with 19 bases between. CDR3 size: 15 residues. The germline V gene has CDR1 SGHTA and CDR2 FQGNSA. The CDR3 region is CASRPSGGPTDTQYF. The CDR3 DNA reads TGTGCCAGCAGGCCCTCGGGCGGGCCGACGGATACGCAGTATTTT. The variable domain in full, completed from reference TRBV7-2 and TRBJ2-3, reads GAGVSQSPSNKVTEKGKDVELRCDPISGHTALYWYRQSLGQGLEFLIYFQGNSAPDKSGLPSDRFSAERTGGSVSTLTIQRTQQEDSAVYLCASRPSGGPTDTQYFGPGTRLTVL.

Here the CDR3 reads CASSLTGNNPYNEQFF. The CDR3 DNA reads TGTGCCAGCAGCCTGACAGGGAATAACCCCTACAATGAGCAGTTCTTC. The chain links TRBV11-1 to TRBJ2-1; 7 positions agree with TRBD1. With 5 bases clipped from V and 2 bases from J, the junction kept 9 bases outside the gene matches. Germline V gives CDR1 SGHAT, CDR2 FQDESV (reference sequence). The CDR3 extends over 16 amino acids.

The chain links TRBV9 to TRBJ2-3; weak D call: TRBD2 (6 bases). The CDR3 length is 16 residues. V was cut by 4 bases and J by 0 bases, with 15 bases left in between. Germline values: CDR1 SGDLS, CDR2 YYNGEE. For the CDR3, the DNA is TGTGCCAGCAGCTGGGCGGGGTCAGCCAGCACAGATACGCAGTATTTT. It specifies CASSWAGSASTDTQYF.

This chain links TRBV19 with TRBJ2-3, with D unresolved. The CDR3 is 14 amino acids. V lost 8 bases and J lost 10, with 22 bases in between. Germline loops: CDR1 LNHDA, CDR2 SQIVND (reference sequence). CDR3 DNA sequence: TGTGCCAGTTGGAGTCAATATCCCCCCCGGGCGCAGTATTTT. The encoded protein is CASWSQYPPRAQYF.

This chain uses TRBV6-6 with TRBJ1-1; no definite D call. Between the trimmed V and J ends, which lost 7 bases and 0 bases, there was a span of 9 bases. The CDR3 length is 13 residues. CDR1 is MNHNY, CDR2 SVGAGI, per germline (reference sequence). The CDR3 protein is CASTPIMNTEAFF. Written as DNA, the CDR3 is TGTGCCAGCACCCCCATCATGAACACTGAAGCTTTCTTT.

J is TRBJ1-2 and V is TRBV7-2; the D gene is possibly TRBD1 (6 bases). This CDR3 is 15 amino acids long. CDR1 SGHTA and CDR2 FQGNSA come from the germline V gene. The V end lost 2 bases, the J end lost 0 bases, and 10 bases lay between the germline ends. The CDR3 coding sequence is TGTGCCAGCAGCTTACCACAGGGCTCTAACTATGGCTACACCTTC. The encoded protein is CASSLPQGSNYGYTF.

The chain joins TRBV11-2 to TRBJ1-2; 12 positions agree with TRBD1. V was clipped by 5 bases and J by 5 bases; unmatched bases: 15. CDR1 SGHAT and CDR2 FQNNGV come from the germline V gene. The CDR3 runs 18 residues. The CDR3 bases are TGTGCCAGCAGCCACACCCCAGCCCAGGGACAGGGGGCGTATGGCTACACCTTC. Encoded protein: CASSHTPAQGQGAYGYTF.

This chain uses TRBV6-5 with TRBJ2-1; 9 bases map to TRBD2. Germline V lookup: CDR1 MNHEY, CDR2 SVGAGI. Trimming removed 5 bases from V and 9 bases from J; junction bases left unmatched: 11. The CDR3 has 15 amino acids. The chain's CDR3 is CASSPTWAGGAEQFF. The CDR3 bases are TGTGCCAGCAGTCCCACTTGGGCGGGAGGGGCTGAGCAGTTCTTC.

V gene TRBV6-5 combines with J gene TRBJ2-1; 10 nucleotides align to TRBD2. This CDR3 is 15 amino acids long. CDR1 is MNHEY, CDR2 SVGAGI, per germline. V gave up 0 bases and J gave up 4 bases; unmatched junction bases: 0. The DNA of the CDR3 is TGTGCCAGCAGTTACTCACTAGCGGGGTACAATGAGCAGTTCTTC. This translates into CASSYSLAGYNEQFF.

The J gene is TRBJ1-3, the V gene TRBV4-2, with D possibly matching TRBD1 (6 bases). There are 15 residues in the CDR3. Germline V lookup: CDR1 LGHNA, CDR2 YNFKEQ. Trimming left V 3 bases short and J 2 bases short, with 11 bases between. DNA of the CDR3: TGTGCCAGCAGCCAGGTACAGGGTCCTGGAAACACCATATATTTT. It is translated as CASSQVQGPGNTIYF.

With regard to this clone: Other nucleotide sequences in the sample specify the same CDR3. The chain links TRBV7-2 to TRBJ2-1; D unresolved. There are 13 residues in the CDR3. Trimming left V 4 bases short and J 3 bases short, with 7 bases between. CDR1 and CDR2 (germline): SGHTA, FQGNSA. The CDR3 DNA is TGTGCCAGCAGCTCCTCTAGCTACAATGAGCAGTTCTTC. This codes for CASSSSSYNEQFF.

The genes are TRBV28 and TRBJ1-3; D may be TRBD1 (5 bases). The germline V gene has CDR1 MDHEN and CDR2 SYDVKM. V was trimmed by 9 bases and J by 0 bases, leaving 12 bases between them. This CDR3 is built from 14 residues. The CDR3 sequence: CASNHRNSGNTIYF. The CDR3 nucleotides are TGTGCCAGTAATCACAGGAACTCTGGAAACACCATATATTTT.

The rearrangement uses TRBV10-3 and TRBJ2-7, with 9 bases identical to TRBD1. This CDR3 has 12 amino acids. V lost 6 bases to trimming and J lost 6 bases; unmatched junction nucleotides: 3. The germline V gene has CDR1 ENHRY and CDR2 SYGVKD. The CDR3 coding sequence is TGTGCCATCAGGAAGACAGGGGGCGAGCAGTACTTC. Its protein product is CAIRKTGGEQYF.

The count of this clone is one. This chain joins TRBV9 and TRBJ2-7; no clear D. The V and J ends lost 3 bases and 2 bases respectively, with 15 bases between them. The CDR3 has 15 residues. CDR1 is SGDLS and CDR2 is YYNGEE in the germline V gene. DNA of the CDR3: TGTGCCAGCAGCGCCCGAGATTTAGATACCTACGAGCAGTACTTC. Protein product: CASSARDLDTYEQYF. Looking up the rest from reference TRBV9 and TRBJ2-7 gives the full variable domain: DSGVTQTPKHLITATGQRVTLRCSPRSGDLSVYWYQQSLDQGLQFLIQYYNGEERAKGNILERFSAQQFPDLHSELNLSSLELGDSALYFCASSARDLDTYEQYFGPGTRLTVT.

The chain recombines TRBV10-3 with TRBJ2-1; TRBD2 is a possible D gene (5 bases). V was trimmed by 3 bases and J by 7 bases, leaving 16 bases between them. CDR3 length: 15 amino acids. Looked up from germline, CDR1 is ENHRY and CDR2 is SYGVKD. This CDR3 is CAISDLGGLGNEQFF. The CDR3 DNA reads as TGTGCCATCAGTGATTTAGGAGGCCTGGGGAATGAGCAGTTCTTC.

The chain employs TRBV6-2 or TRBV6-3 and TRBJ2-7, with D maybe TRBD2 (6 bases). The V end was cut by 6 bases, the J end by 4 bases, with 22 bases between. The germline V gene encodes CDR1 MNHEY and CDR2 SVGEGT. This CDR3 contains 16 residues. For the CDR3, the DNA is TGTGCCAGCAGCCCGCTCCCAGGGCTGCGGGATTACGAGCAGTACTTC. Translated: CASSPLPGLRDYEQYF.

The V and J genes are TRBV29-1 and TRBJ2-2; a weak D match, TRBD1 (5 bases). Trimming stripped 4 bases from V and 4 bases from J, with 7 bases between. Germline V gene data show CDR1 as SQVTM and CDR2 as ANQGSEA. The CDR3 contains 12 residues. The CDR3 DNA sequence: TGCAGCGTTGTGGGGCGCACCGGGGAGCTGTTTTTT. Residues: CSVVGRTGELFF.

The V gene is TRBV7-2, the J gene TRBJ1-1, with 7 positions matching TRBD1. Germline CDR1 SGHTA, CDR2 FQGNSA. V lost 3 bases and J lost 1; bases outside the gene matches: 2. This CDR3 contains 14 residues. The CDR3 DNA sequence: TGTGCCAGCAGCTTCGGGACAGCGAACACTGAAGCTTTCTTT. This sequence encodes CASSFGTANTEAFF.

The J gene is TRBJ2-1, the V gene TRBV27; perhaps TRBD2 as D (5 bases). The CDR3 covers 16 residues. Germline V lookup: CDR1 MNHEY, CDR2 SMNVEV (reference sequence). Trimming removed 0 bases at V and 4 bases at J, with 13 bases between. CDR3 in amino acids: CASSLSPAATYNEQFF. The CDR3 nucleotides read TGTGCCAGCAGTTTATCCCCAGCGGCTACATACAATGAGCAGTTCTTC.

The CDR3: CASSDNTGVGYTF. CDR3 nucleotide sequence: TGTGCCAGCAGCGATAATACAGGGGTCGGCTACACCTTC. This chain links TRBV7-3 with TRBJ1-2, with 7 bases aligning to TRBD1. Trimming removed 5 bases from V and 8 bases from J; junction bases left unmatched: 8. Germline CDR1 and CDR2: SGHTA and FQGTGA. The CDR3 sequence is 13 residues long.

This chain connects TRBV7-2 to TRBJ2-7, with 7 positions matching TRBD1. J was trimmed by 5 bases and V by 3 bases; bases with no gene match: 4. Per germline, CDR1 SGHTA and CDR2 FQGNSA. This CDR3 is 13 amino acids long. This CDR3 is CASSFRGRDEQYF. Here the CDR3 DNA reads TGTGCCAGCAGCTTTAGGGGGCGGGACGAGCAGTACTTC.

This clone has only a few counts. The chain carries TRBV7-9 and TRBJ2-7, with 8 bases aligning to TRBD1. Germline V gene sequence: CDR1 SEHNR, CDR2 FQNEAQ (reference sequence). Trimming took 5 bases from V and 7 from J; bases not matched to a gene: 4. There are 12 residues in the CDR3. CDR3 in amino acids: CASSTDRGEQYF. CDR3 sequence (DNA): TGTGCCAGCAGCACCGACAGGGGTGAGCAGTACTTC.